What follows is one TCR beta chain and its context. This record belongs to a study of T cell changes during pregnancy in multiple sclerosis. TCRdb keeps only in-frame clones here, not all; method: immunoSEQ multiplex PCR. The table includes 35,000 to 40,000 clones, 92% detected once. Trimming left V 6 bases short and J 1 base short, with 12 bases between. The CDR3 is made up of 14 amino acids. Germline V gives CDR1 SNHLY, CDR2 FYNNEI. The source of this sequence is a female donor with multiple sclerosis, enrolled in a pregnancy study. Source: CD4+ T cells from peripheral blood mononuclear cells, taken in the third trimester of pregnancy. The chain carries TRBV2 and TRBJ1-2, with unresolved D. CDR3 sequence: CASRGGWVNYGYTF. The CDR3, as DNA: TGTGCCAGCAGAGGAGGGTGGGTTAACTATGGCTACACCTTC.